Below are 22 T cell receptor beta chains sequenced from a single sample in a study of cytomegalovirus exposure and HLA in healthy donors. This PCR relied on a set of 60 Vbeta primers and 13 Jbeta primers. Clones were read by immunoSEQ multiplex PCR, and TCRdb kept only the in-frame ones, dropping some. The sample consists of about 170,000 clones, about 82% of them appearing once. The sequencing sample was made of PBMCs. Source of these receptors: a woman between 45 and 60 years old in good health and CMV-seropositive.

V and J are TRBV5-8 and TRBJ2-7, with TRBD1 as a possible D gene (6 bases). V lost 7 bases, J lost 0 bases, and 14 bases lay in between. This CDR3 has 14 residues. Germline CDR1 is SGHTS and CDR2 is YDEGEE. CDR3 sequence (DNA): TGTGCCAGCTGGCCAGGGACATACTCCTACGAGCAGTACTTC. Translation gives CASWPGTYSYEQYF.

This clone was counted once. This rearrangement joins TRBV7-9 to TRBJ1-2, with 7 bases fitting TRBD1. J lost 2 bases, V lost 6 bases, and 6 bases had no gene match. Germline values: CDR1 SEHNR, CDR2 FQNEAQ (reference sequence). The CDR3 extends over 14 amino acids. This CDR3 reads CASRPGTENYGYTF. The CDR3 region has the DNA TGTGCCAGCAGGCCCGGGACAGAAAACTATGGCTACACCTTC.

This clone came up a few times. The J gene is TRBJ2-7, the V gene TRBV30; TRBD1 agrees at 8 bases. From germline, CDR1 is GTSNPN and CDR2 SVGIG (reference sequence). The CDR3 loop spans 14 amino acids. The ends lost 1 base at V and 2 bases at J; junction bases unmatched: 4. The CDR3 spells CAWSGTGLAYEQYF. The CDR3 DNA reads as TGTGCCTGGAGTGGGACAGGGCTAGCCTACGAGCAGTACTTC.

This clone was found once. CDR3 DNA sequence: TGTGCCAGCAGCCCCGGACAGGGATTAGGATTGTTGGAGACCCAGTACTTC. Residues: CASSPGQGLGLLETQYF. The chain has TRBV11-3 and TRBJ2-5; the match to TRBD1 covers 8 bases. This CDR3 has 17 residues. Germline assignment: CDR1 SGHNT and CDR2 YENEEA. V was clipped by 5 bases and J by 5 bases; unmatched bases: 16.

The V and J genes are TRBV4-2 and TRBJ1-3, with TRBD1 as a possible D gene (6 bases). Germline CDR1 and CDR2: LGHNA and YNFKEQ. Between the trimmed V and J ends, which lost 6 bases and 4 bases, there was a span of 10 bases. The CDR3 loop spans 13 amino acids. Written as DNA, the CDR3 is TGTGCCAGCAGACCAGGACAGGGAAACACCATATATTTT. Translation gives CASRPGQGNTIYF.

The chain joins TRBV4-3 to TRBJ2-5; 7 bases are shared with TRBD1. The CDR3 extends over 20 amino acids. Germline loops: CDR1 LGHNA, CDR2 YSLEER. After removal of 1 base from V and 0 bases from J, the junction contained 17 bases not matched to a gene. CDR3 in amino acids: CASSQGFRDREFWYQETQYF. Here the CDR3 DNA reads TGCGCCAGCAGCCAAGGCTTCCGGGACAGAGAGTTTTGGTACCAAGAGACCCAGTACTTC.

This clone was seen more than once but under ten times. The genes are TRBV7-6 and TRBJ2-6; 7 bases align to TRBD1. Germline lookup yields CDR1 SGHVS and CDR2 FNYEAQ. This CDR3 is built from 16 residues. J gave up 0 bases and V 5 bases, and 4 bases lay outside the gene matches. The CDR3 sequence: CASSADRVSGANVLTF. The CDR3 DNA is TGTGCCAGCAGCGCAGACAGGGTCTCTGGGGCCAACGTCCTGACTTTC.

V gene TRBV6-5 combines with J gene TRBJ2-1; the D gene is possibly TRBD2 (6 bases). The CDR3 has 11 amino acids. The germline CDR1 and CDR2 sequences are MNHEY and SVGAGI. V lost 5 bases to trimming and J lost 15 bases, with 14 bases between them. CDR3 protein: CASSTGSVRFF. The CDR3 DNA is TGTGCCAGCAGTACCGGGAGTGTACGGTTCTTC.

The chain recombines TRBV9 with TRBJ2-1; 13 bases agree with TRBD2. V dropped 3 bases and J dropped 14; count of bases not matched to a gene: 5. CDR1 is SGDLS and CDR2 is YYNGEE in the germline V gene. CDR3 length: 13 residues. CDR3 sequence: CASSERTSGSKFF. The CDR3 DNA follows: TGTGCCAGCAGCGAGAGGACTAGCGGGAGTAAGTTCTTC.

The chain is built from TRBV6-5 and TRBJ2-1, with a tentative D call TRBD1 (5 bases). The CDR3 totals 13 residues. With 7 bases removed from V and 9 bases from J, the gap between germline ends came to 16 bases. Germline V gives CDR1 MNHEY, CDR2 SVGAGI. The CDR3 DNA reads TGTGCCAGCAACAACAACAGGTTGGGTGAGCAGTTCTTC. Translating it yields CASNNNRLGEQFF.

The chain joins TRBV9 to TRBJ1-2, with a possible D match to TRBD1 (6 bases). Trimming removed 4 bases from V and 4 bases from J, with 14 bases in between. Germline CDR1 SGDLS, CDR2 YYNGEE. The CDR3 is 14 amino acids. CDR3 nucleotide sequence: TGTGCCAGCAGCCCATGGGACAAACTCTATGGCTACACCTTC. It yields the protein CASSPWDKLYGYTF.

This clone was counted a single time. The rearrangement uses TRBV14 and TRBJ2-5; D remains ambiguous. V was shortened by 2 bases and J by 4 bases, with 5 bases between the two germline ends. CDR3 length: 12 residues. CDR1 and CDR2 (germline): SGHDN, FVKESK. The CDR3 region has the DNA TGTGCCAGCAGCCAACCGGGAGAGACCCAGTACTTC. Protein product: CASSQPGETQYF.

This sequence joins TRBV6-5 and TRBJ2-5, with 8 bases aligning to TRBD2. The CDR3 sequence is 13 residues long. CDR1 is MNHEY, CDR2 SVGAGI, per germline. V shed 5 bases and J 5 bases; nucleotides not matched to a gene: 4. The DNA of the CDR3 is TGTGCCAGCAGTCCGGGGGGGCTTGAGACCCAGTACTTC. It encodes CASSPGGLETQYF.

The V and J genes are TRBV4-1 and TRBJ1-5, with TRBD1 identical over 9 bases. Looked up from germline, CDR1 is MGHRA and CDR2 is YSYEKL. The V segment lost 0 bases and the J segment 4 bases; nucleotides outside the gene matches: 13. CDR3 length: 19 residues. The CDR3 loop reads CASSQDLEGTGLWNQPQHF. The CDR3 coding sequence is TGCGCCAGCAGCCAAGATCTTGAAGGGACAGGGTTATGGAATCAGCCCCAGCATTTT.

This rearrangement joins TRBV9 to TRBJ2-5, with D possibly TRBD2 on 6 matching bases. Trimming shortened V by 4 bases and J by 3 bases, and 10 bases separated the two germline ends. The CDR3 loop spans 13 amino acids. Germline V gene sequence: CDR1 SGDLS, CDR2 YYNGEE. CDR3: CASSQIAEETQYF. CDR3 DNA sequence: TGTGCCAGCAGCCAGATAGCGGAAGAGACCCAGTACTTC.

This rearrangement joins TRBV7-2 to TRBJ1-5, with a weak D call TRBD1 (5 bases). This CDR3 spans 15 amino acids. Germline V gene sequence: CDR1 SGHTA, CDR2 FQGNSA. Trimming took off 2 bases at V and 3 bases at J, with 11 bases between the two ends. CDR3 region: CASSLRGVLNQPQHF. CDR3 DNA sequence: TGTGCCAGCAGCTTACGGGGGGTCCTCAATCAGCCCCAGCATTTT.

The rearrangement joins TRBV6-6 to TRBJ1-1, with a possible D match to TRBD1 (6 bases). Trimming took off 4 bases at V and 0 bases at J, with 12 bases between the two ends. The germline CDR1 and CDR2 sequences are MNHNY and SVGAGI (reference sequence). The length of the CDR3 is 15 residues. CDR3 nucleotide sequence: TGTGCCAGCAGTTCGATCGGACAGATGAACACTGAAGCTTTCTTT. This translates into CASSSIGQMNTEAFF.

This clone came up once. The genes are TRBV11-2 and TRBJ1-2; a weak D match, TRBD1 (6 bases). Germline CDR1 SGHAT, CDR2 FQNNGV. This CDR3 is 15 amino acids long. The V and J ends lost 1 base and 3 bases respectively, with 12 bases between them. The chain's CDR3 is CASSLVAGDYYGYTF. The CDR3 DNA is TGTGCCAGCAGCTTAGTGGCAGGGGATTACTATGGCTACACCTTC.

The chain has TRBV5-1 and TRBJ2-1, with D possibly TRBD2 on 6 matching bases. Trimming stripped 2 bases from V and 0 bases from J, with 12 bases between. This CDR3 is built from 16 residues. Looked up from germline, CDR1 is SGHRS and CDR2 is YFSETQ. CDR3 nucleotides: TGCGCCAGCAGCTTATTAGCGGCTAGCTCCTACAATGAGCAGTTCTTC. The encoded protein is CASSLLAASSYNEQFF.

The chain is built from TRBV7-3 and TRBJ2-1, with TRBD2 matching 7 bases. Unmatched junction bases numbered 13, after V lost 4 bases and J lost 10 bases. Germline loops: CDR1 SGHTA, CDR2 FQGTGA. The CDR3 loop spans 15 amino acids. The CDR3, as DNA: TGTGCCAGCAGCTCAACGGGGGGTCTAGCCGGGGAGCAGTTCTTC. This gives the protein CASSSTGGLAGEQFF.

The chain carries TRBV5-4 and TRBJ2-2, with 11 nucleotides matching TRBD1. CDR1 SGHNT and CDR2 YYREEE come from the germline V gene (reference sequence). V lost 5 bases, J lost 5 bases, and 5 bases stayed unmatched. The CDR3 is 15 residues long. DNA for the CDR3: TGTGCCAGCAGTTCCCGGGACAGGGGGACCGGGGAGCTGTTTTTT. It yields the protein CASSSRDRGTGELFF.

This clone was picked up a small number of times. The chain carries TRBV19 and TRBJ2-1; D unclear. V shed 3 bases and J shed 6 bases, with 18 bases lying between them. From germline, CDR1 is LNHDA and CDR2 SQIVND (reference sequence). The CDR3 consists of 16 residues. The CDR3 reads CASSIIFSNSGNEQFF. For the CDR3, the DNA is TGTGCCAGTAGTATCATCTTCTCCAATAGTGGCAATGAGCAGTTCTTC.